This note documents a single TCR beta chain sequence. This clonotype has a count of ten or more. This clone's antigen is unknown. No much larger clonotype is one base removed from it; base qualities were not supplied. The sample originates from a study of naive and memory T cell subsets (dated 2017 in TCRdb). General notes on the study: In the figure summarizing the skin biopsy and whole blood samples, ten or so blood donors, 7 tuberculin skin test biopsies and 3 saline control biopsies were reported. Usually PCR2 was run as a SYBR Green qPCR and stopped at a set threshold, although low-input samples could use end-point PCR (approximately 6 cycles) instead.

Findings and caveats that apply to the study as a whole: The RNA-based method was acknowledged to be potentially sensitive to changes in TCR transcripts with T cell activation and differentiation.

The germline V gene (reference sequence) gives CDR1 as LGHDT and CDR2 as YNNKEL. The CDR3 runs 13 residues from the cysteine to the phenylalanine. Solely the CDR3 DNA is kept, with 39 bases framed from the first base. Trimming accounts for 4 bases at V and 6 bases at J, while the number of junction bases matched to no gene is 4. The study reported a robust and sensitive protocol to amplify, sequence and analyze TCRs, based on 3' ligation of a UMI-containing oligonucleotide to TCR cDNA. For whole blood analysis, less than 3 ml of peripheral blood was collected from healthy adult volunteers into Tempus tubes, and RNA was extracted following the manufacturer's instructions. Total RNA was treated with RQ1 DNase, without cell sorting, prior to reverse transcription, with an input of roughly 1 to 1000 ng being targeted. Libraries were prepared from skin biopsies and whole blood to test how robust the pipeline was in samples where T cells are a minority population.

The library was made by 5' RACE. The ligated cDNA was amplified in four rounds of PCR with nested alpha and beta constant region primers together with the SP2 primer. TCR RNA was reverse transcribed with SuperScript IV using alpha and beta constant region primers for the blood and skin samples. An oligonucleotide carrying the Illumina SP2 primer and a UMI was ligated to the cDNA 3' end using T4 RNA ligase 1. The 12-nucleotide UMI consisted of two random hexamers with an eight-base spacer between the hexamers to prevent hairpin formation. From the second PCR onward, TCR alpha and beta chain libraries were processed separately, and dual indexing was applied for multiplexing. After pooling, the indexed libraries were analyzed by capillary electrophoresis and sequenced on either an Illumina MiSeq or NextSeq. Libraries were spiked with PhiX DNA at 5-7% so that base diversity was increased and cluster recognition was improved. The authors' analysis ran thus. Demultiplexor extracted UMIs from read 2, combined them with read 1 TCR sequence, and split reads by sample indices. Decombinator identified V and J genes and V-J junctions, assigning each TCR a five-part identifier including V and J deletions. UMIs were used by Collapsinator to correct sequencing errors and PCR amplification heterogeneity, so that a UMI-based abundance was obtained for each TCR. CDR3Translator turned identifiers into nucleotide sequence, translated the nucleotide sequence into amino acids, and pulled out CDR3 regions based on terminal motifs. Error-corrected counts of alpha and beta TCRs from blood and skin were compared after being normalized to the amount of input RNA. Using fastp at Q25 and MiXCR, TCRdb reprocessed the public reads and kept productive beta chains. Entries are consolidated by CDR3 protein sequence, retaining the most common genes and DNA. Clone size and V and J calls follow TCRdb, not the original study. The sample contains tens of thousands of distinct CDR3 sequences, approximately 6.6% of them found a single time. The top ten clones comprise roughly a tenth of the sample.

The chain is encoded by TRBV3-1 joined to TRBJ2-7; a stretch of 9 junction bases matches TRBD2. The sequence was collected from a male donor in good health. The CDR3 protein: CASSLAGAGEQYF. The sequenced DNA is TGTGCCAGCAGCCTAGCGGGAGCCGGCGAGCAGTACTTC.